The 8 T cell receptor beta chains in this list originate from one sample, sequenced in a study of T cells expressing NK-cell markers. Reanalyzing the 5' RACE reads, TCRdb keeps one entry per CDR3 protein, without DNA. Its clone listing holds a few hundred thousand distinct CDR3 sequences. Sequencing used blood T cells: a sorted CD56 or NKG2C T cell subset, CD4+ or CD8+ T cells, or bulk PBMC T cells (not recorded which). These receptors were obtained from a man aged 18-69 years in good health.

V and J are TRBV10-3 and TRBJ1-4. This CDR3 region has 15 residues. The V gene's germline CDR1 is ENHRY and CDR2 SYGVKD. CDR3 sequence: CAISTSRGTNEKLFF.

The chain recombines TRBV20-1 with TRBJ1-2; TCRdb proposes TRBD1, but this gene call is untestable without DNA. Germline assignment: CDR1 DFQATT and CDR2 SNEGSKA (reference sequence). The CDR3 contains 17 residues. CDR3 region: CSARGLDRGPPNYGYTF.

CDR3 amino acids: CATSDFSQHGTEAFF. The rearrangement uses TRBV24-1 and TRBJ1-1. CDR3 length: 15 amino acids. Per germline, CDR1 KGHDR and CDR2 SFDVKD.

The chain employs TRBV11-2 and TRBJ2-3; TCRdb proposes TRBD1, but this gene call is untestable without DNA. From germline, CDR1 is SGHAT and CDR2 FQNNGV. The CDR3 covers 17 residues. The CDR3: CASSLDVAGARTDTQYF.

V is TRBV6-1 and J is TRBJ1-3; there is no DNA to check the TCRdb D call of TRBD1. CDR3 size: 16 residues. Germline V gene lookup returns CDR1 MNHNS and CDR2 SASEGT. The CDR3 loop is CASRASGFVAGNTIYF.

The chain carries TRBV4-2 and TRBJ1-2; the TCRdb call, TRBD1, lacks DNA for checking. The V gene's germline CDR1 is LGHNA and CDR2 YNFKEQ. There are 15 residues in the CDR3. The CDR3 loop is CASSQERTLLYGYTF.

The rearrangement joins TRBV25-1 to TRBJ2-3. This CDR3 spans 13 amino acids. Per the germline V gene, CDR1 is MGHDK and CDR2 is SYGVNS. The CDR3 is CASSTPNTDTQYF.

V gene TRBV7-2 combines with J gene TRBJ2-3; there is no DNA to check the TCRdb D call of TRBD2. Germline V CDR1 and CDR2: SGHTA, FQGNSA. The CDR3 sequence is 17 residues long. CDR3 sequence: CASRPLGWRAGTDTQYF.